This T cell receptor (beta chain) was sequenced for a study of immune evolution from preneoplasia to lung adenocarcinoma. With 0 bases removed from V and 5 bases from J, the gap between germline ends came to 10 bases. The CDR3 extends over 14 amino acids. Germline V gene lookup returns CDR1 LNHNV and CDR2 YYDKDF (reference sequence). Only a few counts were recorded for this clone. Measured with immunoSEQ multiplex PCR; TCRdb has only the in-frame clones, and not every one. The table lists several thousand clones, roughly 85% of them singletons. This receptor was obtained from a person between 45 and 65 years old with lung adenocarcinoma. The chain employs TRBV15 and TRBJ2-5; a possible D gene is TRBD1 (6 bases). Sequenced input: FFPE invasive lung adenocarcinoma tissue. The CDR3 nucleotides read TGTGCCACCAGCAGAGATGCAGGGGTGGAGACCCAGTACTTC. Translated, it gives CATSRDAGVETQYF. The full variable domain, completed using reference TRBV15 and TRBJ2-5, is DAMVIQNPRYQVTQFGKPVTLSCSQTLNHNVMYWYQQKSSQAPKLLFHYYDKDFNNEADTPDNFQSRRPNTSFCFLDIRSPGLGDTAMYLCATSRDAGVETQYFGPGTRLLVL.